Listed below are T cell receptor beta chains from one sample, sequenced in a study of shared clonotypes between healthy human individuals. Repertoires were generated with immunoSEQ multiplex PCR, while TCRdb's copy carries only in-frame clones and drops some. The sample includes 550,000 to 850,000 clones, 55% to 80% of them seen just once. Sequences were obtained from memory CD4+ T cells sorted from blood. The source is a woman aged 25-40 years in good health. The conserved cysteine and the conserved F or W are not part of the CDR3 here. D genes are given only for firm matches.

>TRBJ2-1|NA|TRBV11-2
ASSLQRTPNEQF
>TRBJ2-1|NA|TRBV5-4
ASSFVGGNEQF
>TRBJ2-5|TRBD1|TRBV19
ASSIDREKTQY
>TRBJ1-2|NA|TRBV6-4
ASVPTQGQNYGYT
>TRBJ2-7|NA|TRBV6-1
ASSETPRGGTGEQY
>TRBJ2-1|TRBD2|TRBV29-1
SVRSTSGYNEQF
>TRBJ2-1|NA|TRBV5-1
ASSLTSHGYNEQF
>TRBJ1-2|TRBD1|TRBV25-1
ASSDRESYGYT
>NA|NA|TRBV27
ASSPAATNSYEQY
>TRBJ2-2|TRBD2|TRBV25-1
ASSGRLAGETGELF
>TRBJ2-2|NA|TRBV7-2
ASSPKSKGQLF
>NA|TRBD2|TRBV7-8
ASSPGTSGTYEQY
>TRBJ1-1|NA|TRBV10-3
AISESEGDNTEAF
>TRBJ2-1|NA|TRBV5-1
ASSLGLGGEQF
>TRBJ1-5|NA|TRBV27
ASTLRWDSNQPQH
>TRBJ2-2|NA|TRBV28
ASSGTNTGELF
>TRBJ1-3|NA|TRBV6-5
ASSYTGQTDGNTIY
>TRBJ2-5|TRBD1|TRBV4-1
ASSQSSGTGGQETQY
>TRBJ1-1|TRBD1|TRBV5-4
ASRNPGQGVSETF
>TRBJ1-2|NA|TRBV2
ASSDERGYGYT
>TRBJ2-1|TRBD2|TRBV6-1
ASGLWREAGEQF
>TRBJ2-7|NA|TRBV28
ASSLEGSPYEQY
>TRBJ1-2|NA|TRBV27
ASSLGRAYGYT
>TRBJ2-3|NA|TRBV15
ATSRESRSLTDTQY
>TRBJ1-2|TRBD1|TRBV5-1
ASSAGTGNSYGYT
>TRBJ1-1|NA|TRBV2
ASTGQAGLATEAF
>TRBJ1-2|NA|TRBV10-3
AISEGGVVGYT
>TRBJ2-6|NA|TRBV18
ASFEGLGGPGANVLT
>TRBJ1-4|NA|TRBV28
ASSSALNEKLF
>TRBJ2-1|TRBD2|TRBV5-4
ASSFGAGDRNEQF